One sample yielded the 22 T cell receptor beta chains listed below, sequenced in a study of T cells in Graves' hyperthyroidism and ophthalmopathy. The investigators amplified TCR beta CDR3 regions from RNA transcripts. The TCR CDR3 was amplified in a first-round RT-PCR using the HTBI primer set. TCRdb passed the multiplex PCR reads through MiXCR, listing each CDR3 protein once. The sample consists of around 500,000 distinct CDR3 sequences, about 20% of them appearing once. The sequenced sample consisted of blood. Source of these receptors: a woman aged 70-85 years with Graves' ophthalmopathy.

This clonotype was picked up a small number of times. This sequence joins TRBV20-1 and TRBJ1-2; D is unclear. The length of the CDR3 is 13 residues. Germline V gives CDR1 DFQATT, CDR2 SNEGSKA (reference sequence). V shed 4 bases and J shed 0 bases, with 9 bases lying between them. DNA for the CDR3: TGCAGTGCTAAGAGAATTACTAACTATGGCTACACCTTC. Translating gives CSAKRITNYGYTF.

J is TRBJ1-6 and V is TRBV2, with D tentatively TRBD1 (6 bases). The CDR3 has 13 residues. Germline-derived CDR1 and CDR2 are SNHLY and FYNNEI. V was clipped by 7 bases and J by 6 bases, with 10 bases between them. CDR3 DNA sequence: TGTGCCAGCACGTCCAGGGGTAATTCACCCCTCCACTTT. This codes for CASTSRGNSPLHF.

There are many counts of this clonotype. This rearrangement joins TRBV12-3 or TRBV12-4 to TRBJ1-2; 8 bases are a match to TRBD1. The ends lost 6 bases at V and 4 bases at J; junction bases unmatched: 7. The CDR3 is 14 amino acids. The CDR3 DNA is TGTGCCAGCAGCGTAGGACAGGGCGGCTATGGCTACACCTTC. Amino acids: CASSVGQGGYGYTF.

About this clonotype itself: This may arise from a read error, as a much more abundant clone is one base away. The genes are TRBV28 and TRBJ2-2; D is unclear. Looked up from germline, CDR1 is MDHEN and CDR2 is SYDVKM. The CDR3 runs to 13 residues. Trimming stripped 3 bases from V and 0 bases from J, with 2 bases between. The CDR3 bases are TGTGCCAGCAGTTTTCCGAACACCGGGGAGCTGTTTTTT. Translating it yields CASSFPNTGELFF. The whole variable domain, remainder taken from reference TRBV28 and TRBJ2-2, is DVKVTQSSRYLVKRTGEKVFLECVQDMDHENMFWYRQDPGLGLRLIYFSYDVKMKEKGDIPEGYSVSREKKERFSLILESASTNQTSMYLCASSFPNTGELFFGEGSRLTVL.

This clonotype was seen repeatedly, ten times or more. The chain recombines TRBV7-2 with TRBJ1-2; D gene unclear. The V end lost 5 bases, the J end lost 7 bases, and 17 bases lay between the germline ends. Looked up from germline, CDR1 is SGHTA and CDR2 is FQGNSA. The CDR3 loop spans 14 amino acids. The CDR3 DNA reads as TGTGCCAGCAGCCTAGGCCGGGCAGGCCGTGGCTACACCTTC. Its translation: CASSLGRAGRGYTF. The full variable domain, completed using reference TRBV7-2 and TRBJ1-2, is GAGVSQSPSNKVTEKGKDVELRCDPISGHTALYWYRQSLGQGLEFLIYFQGNSAPDKSGLPSDRFSAERTGGSVSTLTIQRTQQEDSAVYLCASSLGRAGRGYTFGSGTRLTVV.

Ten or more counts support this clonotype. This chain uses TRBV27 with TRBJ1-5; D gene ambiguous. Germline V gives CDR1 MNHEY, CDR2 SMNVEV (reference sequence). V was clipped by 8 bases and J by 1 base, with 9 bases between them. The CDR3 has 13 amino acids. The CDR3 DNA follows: TGTGCCAGCGGAGTTGGGAGCAATCAGCCCCAGCATTTT. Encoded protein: CASGVGSNQPQHF.

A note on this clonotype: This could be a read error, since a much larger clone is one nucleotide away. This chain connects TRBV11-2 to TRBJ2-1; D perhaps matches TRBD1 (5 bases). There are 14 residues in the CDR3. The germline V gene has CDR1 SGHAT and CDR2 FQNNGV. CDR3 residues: CASSLGELDNERFF. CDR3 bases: TGTGCCAGCAGCTTAGGGGAACTGGACAATGAGCGGTTCTTC. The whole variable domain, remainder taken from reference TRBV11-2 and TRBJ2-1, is EAGVAQSPRYKIIEKRQSVAFWCNPISGHATLYWYQQILGQGPKLLIQFQNNGVVDDSQLPKDRFSAERLKGVDSTLKIQPAKLEDSAVYLCASSLGELDNERFFGPGTRLTVL.

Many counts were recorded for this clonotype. CDR3 sequence: CASSLSEGGNIQYF. CDR3 coding DNA: TGTGCCAGCAGCTTATCGGAGGGGGGTAACATTCAGTACTTC. This chain joins TRBV11-2 and TRBJ2-4, with D perhaps given as TRBD1 or TRBD2 (6 bases each). The CDR3 consists of 14 residues. Germline CDR1 is SGHAT and CDR2 is FQNNGV. The V gene lost 2 bases and the J gene lost 7 bases, with 12 bases spanning the gap.

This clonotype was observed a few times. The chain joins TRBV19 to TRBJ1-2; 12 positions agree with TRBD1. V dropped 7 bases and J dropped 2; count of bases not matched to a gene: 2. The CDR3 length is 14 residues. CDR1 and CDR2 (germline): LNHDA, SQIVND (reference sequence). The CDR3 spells CASTGTGGNYGYTF. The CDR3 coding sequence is TGTGCCAGTACCGGGACAGGGGGCAACTATGGCTACACCTTC.

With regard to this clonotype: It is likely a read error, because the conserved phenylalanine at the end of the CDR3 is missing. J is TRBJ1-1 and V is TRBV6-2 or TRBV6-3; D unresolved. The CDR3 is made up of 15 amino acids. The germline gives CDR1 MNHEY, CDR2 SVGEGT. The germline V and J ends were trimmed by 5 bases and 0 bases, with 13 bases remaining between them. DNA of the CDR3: TGTGCCAGCAGTCTGCAACAACGAATGAACACTGAAGCTTTCCTT. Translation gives CASSLQQRMNTEAFL.

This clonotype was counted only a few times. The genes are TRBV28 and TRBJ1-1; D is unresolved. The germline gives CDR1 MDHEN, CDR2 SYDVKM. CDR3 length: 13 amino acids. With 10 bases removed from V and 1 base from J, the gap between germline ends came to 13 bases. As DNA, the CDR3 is TGTGCCACCGCCCGGGCAAGGAACACTGAAGCTTTCTTT. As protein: CATARARNTEAFF.

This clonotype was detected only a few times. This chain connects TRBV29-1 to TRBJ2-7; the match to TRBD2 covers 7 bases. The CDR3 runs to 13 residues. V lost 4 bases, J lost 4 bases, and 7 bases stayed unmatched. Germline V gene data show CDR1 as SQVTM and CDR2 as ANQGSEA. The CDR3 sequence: CSVGEGRMYEQYF. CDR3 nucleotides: TGCAGCGTTGGGGAGGGGCGCATGTACGAGCAGTACTTC.

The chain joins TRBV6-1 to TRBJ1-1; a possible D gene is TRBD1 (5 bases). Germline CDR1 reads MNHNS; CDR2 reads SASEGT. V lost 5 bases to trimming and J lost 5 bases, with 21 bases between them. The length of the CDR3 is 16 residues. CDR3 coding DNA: TGTGCCAGCAGTCGTGGGGGACGATGGGAGGGGACTGAAGCTTTCTTT. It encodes CASSRGGRWEGTEAFF.

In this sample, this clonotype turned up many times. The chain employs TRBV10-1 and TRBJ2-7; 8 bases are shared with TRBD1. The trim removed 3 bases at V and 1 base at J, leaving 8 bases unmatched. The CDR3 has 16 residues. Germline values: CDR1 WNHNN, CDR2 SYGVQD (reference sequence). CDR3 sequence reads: CASSEKGTGKSYEQYF. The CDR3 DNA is TGCGCCAGCAGTGAAAAGGGGACAGGAAAGTCCTACGAGCAGTACTTC.

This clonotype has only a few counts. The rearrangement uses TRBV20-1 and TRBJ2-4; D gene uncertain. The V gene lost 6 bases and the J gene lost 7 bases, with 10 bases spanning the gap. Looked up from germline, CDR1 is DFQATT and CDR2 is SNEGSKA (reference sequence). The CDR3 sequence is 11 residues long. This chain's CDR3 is CSANLANIQYF. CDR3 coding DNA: TGCAGTGCAAACCTCGCGAACATTCAGTACTTC.

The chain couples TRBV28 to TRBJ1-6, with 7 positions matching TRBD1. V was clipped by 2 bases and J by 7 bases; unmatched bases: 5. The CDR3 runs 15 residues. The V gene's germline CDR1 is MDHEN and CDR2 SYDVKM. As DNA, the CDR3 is TGTGCCAGCAGTTTAACATTGGGACAGAATTCACCCCTCCACTTT. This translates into CASSLTLGQNSPLHF.

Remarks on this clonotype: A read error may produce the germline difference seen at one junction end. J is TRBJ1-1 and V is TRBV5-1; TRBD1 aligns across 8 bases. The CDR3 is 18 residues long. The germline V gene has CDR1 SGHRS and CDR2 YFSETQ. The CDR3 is CASSLLRQGSFGGSQAFF. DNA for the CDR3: TGTGCCAGCAGCTTGCTCCGACAGGGGTCTTTTGGGGGCTCTCAAGCTTTCTTT.

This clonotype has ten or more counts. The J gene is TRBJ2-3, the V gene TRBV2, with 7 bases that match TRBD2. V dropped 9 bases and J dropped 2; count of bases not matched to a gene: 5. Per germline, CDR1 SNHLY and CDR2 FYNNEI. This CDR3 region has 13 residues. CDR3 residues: CASKRDNTDTQYF. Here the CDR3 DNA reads TGTGCCAGTAAGCGGGATAACACAGATACGCAGTATTTT.

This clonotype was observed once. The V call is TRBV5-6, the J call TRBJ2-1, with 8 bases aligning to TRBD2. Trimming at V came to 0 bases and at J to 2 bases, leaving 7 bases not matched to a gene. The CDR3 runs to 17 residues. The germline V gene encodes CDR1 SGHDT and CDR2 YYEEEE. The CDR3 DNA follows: TGTGCCAGCAGCTTGGAAGCGGGAGATTTGACCTACAATGAGCAGTTCTTC. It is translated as CASSLEAGDLTYNEQFF. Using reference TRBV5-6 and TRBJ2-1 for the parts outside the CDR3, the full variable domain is DAGVTQSPTHLIKTRGQQVTLRCSPKSGHDTVSWYQQALGQGPQFIFQYYEEEERQRGNFPDRFSGHQFPNYSSELNVNALLLGDSALYLCASSLEAGDLTYNEQFFGPGTRLTVL.

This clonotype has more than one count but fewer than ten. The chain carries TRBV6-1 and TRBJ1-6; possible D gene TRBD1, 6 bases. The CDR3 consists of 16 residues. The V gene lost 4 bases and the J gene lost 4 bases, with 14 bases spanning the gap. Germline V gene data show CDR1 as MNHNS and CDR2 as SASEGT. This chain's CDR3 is CASSAPWTAYNSPLHF. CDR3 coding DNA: TGTGCCAGCAGTGCCCCTTGGACAGCTTATAATTCACCCCTCCACTTT.

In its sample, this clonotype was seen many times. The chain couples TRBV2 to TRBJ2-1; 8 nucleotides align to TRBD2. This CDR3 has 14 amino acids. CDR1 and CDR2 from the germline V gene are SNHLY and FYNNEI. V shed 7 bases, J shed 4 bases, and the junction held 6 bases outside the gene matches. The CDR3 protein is CASMLSGKYNEQFF. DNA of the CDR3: TGTGCCAGCATGCTTAGCGGGAAGTACAATGAGCAGTTCTTC.

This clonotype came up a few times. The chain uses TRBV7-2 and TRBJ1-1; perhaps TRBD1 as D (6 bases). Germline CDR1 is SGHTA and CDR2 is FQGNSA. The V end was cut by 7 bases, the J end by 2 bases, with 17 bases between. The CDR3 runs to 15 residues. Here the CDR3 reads CASNRQGNLNTEAFF. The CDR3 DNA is TGTGCCAGCAACCGCCAGGGGAACCTTAACACTGAAGCTTTCTTT.